This entry lists 16 T cell receptor beta chains sequenced from one sample in a study of graft-versus-host responses after intestinal transplantation. Measured with immunoSEQ multiplex PCR; TCRdb has only the in-frame clones, and not every one. The sample yields under 20,000 clones, around a third seen once. The sequenced sample was alloreactive CD4+ T cells from a mixed lymphocyte reaction culture, obtained before intestinal transplant. Subset defined: CFSE-low proliferating T cells sorted from roughly 6-day pre-transplant mixed lymphocyte reaction (GvH or HvG direction). The source is a human patient who received an intestinal transplant.

The genes are TRBV7-2 and TRBJ2-5, with 7 bases identical to TRBD2. The germline gives CDR1 SGHTA, CDR2 FQGNSA. CDR3 length: 15 amino acids. The ends lost 0 bases at V and 5 bases at J; junction bases unmatched: 6. CDR3 sequence: CASSLAGGPFETQYF. The CDR3 DNA reads TGTGCCAGCAGCTTAGCGGGAGGGCCTTTTGAGACCCAGTACTTC. Full variable domain (missing parts from reference TRBV7-2 and TRBJ2-5): GAGVSQSPSNKVTEKGKDVELRCDPISGHTALYWYRQSLGQGLEFLIYFQGNSAPDKSGLPSDRFSAERTGGSVSTLTIQRTQQEDSAVYLCASSLAGGPFETQYFGPGTRLLVL.

By share, this clone ranks as medium-sized (0.01 to 0.1%). The genes are TRBV28 and TRBJ2-4; D is perhaps TRBD2 (6 bases). There are 16 residues in the CDR3. The V end was cut by 6 bases, the J end by 8 bases, with 23 bases between. Germline V gene data show CDR1 as MDHEN and CDR2 as SYDVKM. CDR3 region: CASSSQGGGALDIQYF. The CDR3 DNA follows: TGTGCCAGCAGCTCCCAGGGAGGCGGTGCATTGGACATTCAGTACTTC.

The rearrangement uses TRBV29-1 and TRBJ2-3; no definite D call. Germline V gene sequence: CDR1 SQVTM, CDR2 ANQGSEA. Trimming cost V 5 bases and J 2 bases, with 14 bases left between them. This CDR3 spans 14 amino acids. CDR3 region: CSVLRIGDTDTQYF. Here the CDR3 DNA reads TGCAGCGTTTTGCGGATCGGAGACACAGATACGCAGTATTTT.

The rearrangement links TRBV27 to TRBJ2-7; 7 positions agree with TRBD2. The CDR3 runs to 15 residues. From germline, CDR1 is MNHEY and CDR2 SMNVEV (reference sequence). V lost 5 bases, J lost 1 base, and 8 bases stayed unmatched. The CDR3 nucleotides read TGTGCCAGCAGTCCCTGGACTAGGGGTTCCTACGAGCAGTACTTC. The encoded protein is CASSPWTRGSYEQYF.

This chain uses TRBV11-1 with TRBJ1-5; D unclear. V was cut by 4 bases and J by 6 bases, with 13 bases left in between. This CDR3 has 14 residues. The V gene's germline CDR1 is SGHAT and CDR2 FQDESV (reference sequence). The CDR3 sequence is CASSSRGVGQPQHF. CDR3 nucleotide sequence: TGTGCCAGCAGCTCACGTGGGGTAGGTCAGCCCCAGCATTTT.

This clone appeared a single time. The chain is built from TRBV5-1 and TRBJ2-2, with 9 bases aligning to TRBD2. Germline V gene sequence: CDR1 SGHRS, CDR2 YFSETQ. The CDR3 is made up of 18 amino acids. With 0 bases clipped from V and 0 bases from J, the junction kept 6 bases outside the gene matches. CDR3 bases: TGCGCCAGCAGCTTGGCCGTGGGACTAGCCGCGAACACCGGGGAGCTGTTTTTT. Its protein is CASSLAVGLAANTGELFF.

The CDR3 region is CASRQDRYTDTQYF. CDR3 DNA sequence: TGCGCCAGCAGACAGGACAGATACACAGATACGCAGTATTTT. This chain links TRBV10-2 with TRBJ2-3, with D perhaps TRBD1 (6 bases). The CDR3 contains 14 residues. The V end lost 6 bases, the J end lost 2 bases, and 12 bases lay between the germline ends. In germline, CDR1 is WSHSY, CDR2 SAAADI.

This clone showed up just a few times. V gene TRBV23-1 combines with J gene TRBJ2-7; TRBD1 is a possible D gene (5 bases). Being an ORF, TRBV23-1 has a function that is uncertain. This CDR3 has 17 residues. Between the trimmed V and J ends, which lost 2 bases and 7 bases, there was a span of 24 bases. The CDR3 bases are TGCGCCAGCAGTCAAGCTCAATGGGGCCAAGGCGTCCGGGAGCAGTACTTC. Amino acids: CASSQAQWGQGVREQYF.

This clone was observed a handful of times. The V gene is TRBV5-4, the J gene TRBJ2-7; the D gene is possibly TRBD1 (6 bases). The CDR3 sequence is 15 residues long. Germline V gene sequence: CDR1 SGHNT, CDR2 YYREEE (reference sequence). The V end was cut by 3 bases, the J end by 0 bases, with 13 bases between. The DNA for the CDR3 is TGTGCCAGCAGCTCAGGGGCTTACGGCTCCTACGAGCAGTACTTC. This codes for CASSSGAYGSYEQYF.

Only a few counts were recorded for this clone. V gene TRBV7-9 combines with J gene TRBJ1-1; D is undetermined. Germline V gene lookup returns CDR1 SEHNR and CDR2 FQNEAQ (reference sequence). The CDR3 sequence is 16 residues long. The germline V and J ends were trimmed by 5 bases and 6 bases, with 22 bases remaining between them. CDR3 sequence: CASSLGTGRLVAEAFF. The CDR3 DNA reads as TGTGCCAGCAGCCTCGGTACTGGCAGGTTGGTTGCTGAAGCTTTCTTT. Supplemented by reference TRBV7-9 and TRBJ1-1, the full variable domain reads DTGVSQNPRHKITKRGQNVTFRCDPISEHNRLYWYRQTLGQGPEFLTYFQNEAQLEKSRLLSDRFSAERPKGSFSTLEIQRTEQGDSAMYLCASSLGTGRLVAEAFFGQGTRLTVV.

This rearrangement joins TRBV18 to TRBJ1-5; weak D call: TRBD1 (6 bases). CDR3 length: 14 amino acids. Germline V gene sequence: CDR1 KGHSH, CDR2 LQKENI. Trimming removed 3 bases from V and 2 bases from J, with 8 bases in between. CDR3 protein: CASSPEGGNQPQHF. The CDR3 bases are TGTGCCAGCTCACCTGAGGGGGGCAATCAGCCCCAGCATTTT.

This chain joins TRBV18 and TRBJ2-7; D might be TRBD1 (6 bases). Trimming removed 6 bases from V and 0 bases from J, with 12 bases in between. Germline assignment: CDR1 KGHSH and CDR2 LQKENI. This CDR3 is built from 14 residues. Written as DNA, the CDR3 is TGTGCCAGCTCGCAGACGACAGGCTCCTACGAGCAGTACTTC. Its translation: CASSQTTGSYEQYF.

This clone occurred a few times. Germline and junction disagree at one end, which may indicate a read error. The chain uses TRBV2 and TRBJ1-2, with a tentative D call TRBD1 (5 bases). The CDR3 is 12 residues long. Germline V gene lookup returns CDR1 SNHLY and CDR2 FYNNEI. DNA for the CDR3: TGTGCCAGCACCTGGGACGGCCGGTCTTTTCTCTTC. Encoded protein: CASTWDGRSFLF.

This sequence joins TRBV9 and TRBJ2-3; 8 bases fit TRBD2. J was trimmed by 2 bases and V by 5 bases; bases with no gene match: 10. This CDR3 has 16 amino acids. CDR1 and CDR2 from the germline V gene are SGDLS and YYNGEE. CDR3 in amino acids: CASSTRGGRATDTQYF. The CDR3, as DNA: TGTGCCAGCAGTACCCGGGGGGGCCGGGCCACAGATACGCAGTATTTT.

The chain recombines TRBV4-1 with TRBJ1-1, with TRBD1 matching over 9 bases. Trimming removed 3 bases from V and 0 bases from J; junction bases left unmatched: 11. This CDR3 comprises 18 residues. Germline V gene data show CDR1 as MGHRA and CDR2 as YSYEKL. The CDR3 loop is CASSHGTGLGALNTEAFF. CDR3 nucleotide sequence: TGCGCCAGCAGCCACGGGACAGGGTTAGGCGCATTGAACACTGAAGCTTTCTTT.

As for this clone: The sample carries other DNA sequences with the same CDR3. The CDR3 here is CASSLQLNTEAFF. The CDR3, as DNA: TGTGCCAGTAGTTTGCAGTTGAACACTGAAGCTTTCTTT. The chain recombines TRBV19 with TRBJ1-1; D is undetermined. CDR3 length: 13 residues. Germline-derived CDR1 and CDR2 are LNHDA and SQIVND (reference sequence). The V end was cut by 5 bases, the J end by 0 bases, with 7 bases between.